This paragraph covers one TCR beta chain sequence. This record comes from a study of OX40 agonist ivuxolimab in advanced cancers. Sequencing used immunoSEQ multiplex PCR; TCRdb keeps in-frame clones, though not all of them. The sample has 20,000 or so clones; 75% to 90% are singletons. Germline CDR1 and CDR2: SGDLS and YYNGEE. Germline trimming cut 9 bases from V and 2 bases from J; bases unmatched to any gene: 3. The CDR3 consists of 13 residues. The chain couples TRBV9 to TRBJ2-7; 12 bases are shared with TRBD2. The source material was CD4+ or CD8+ T cells sorted from blood, sampled in a trial of the OX40 agonist ivuxolimab. This clonotype originated in an adult with an advanced solid tumor such as melanoma, head and neck, liver or kidney cancer. CDR3 in amino acids: CANLAGGTYEQYF. CDR3 nucleotide sequence: TGTGCCAACCTAGCGGGGGGGACCTACGAGCAGTACTTC. Together with reference TRBV9 and TRBJ2-7, the CDR3 gives the full variable domain: DSGVTQTPKHLITATGQRVTLRCSPRSGDLSVYWYQQSLDQGLQFLIQYYNGEERAKGNILERFSAQQFPDLHSELNLSSLELGDSALYFCANLAGGTYEQYFGPGTRLTVT.